The T cell receptor (beta chain) under discussion was sequenced for a study of cytomegalovirus exposure and HLA in healthy donors. Only a few counts were recorded for this clone. The antigen remains unidentified. Whole-study findings and limits: Associated with HLA alleles at 0.05 false discovery rate in a later analysis were some 16,000 TCR beta sequences. Generally TCR sequences proved uncommon, though certain public TCRs appeared in numerous donors. In vitro, a few CMV-associated chains proved specific for CMV antigens.

The CDR3 is 14 residues long. The germline V gene has CDR1 SGDLS and CDR2 YYNGEE. V dropped 4 bases and J dropped 5 bases, with 13 bases sitting between them. PCR involved 60 Vbeta and 13 Jbeta primers. Data came from immunoSEQ multiplex PCR; TCRdb stores just in-frame clones and leaves some out. The sample lists around 93,000 clones, over 55% occurring once. The chain carries TRBV9 and TRBJ2-1, with TRBD2 as a possible D gene (6 bases). This TCR was recovered from a boy between 10 and 17 years old in good health and CMV-seropositive. The sequenced material came from PBMCs. The CDR3 DNA follows: TGTGCCAGCAGCCCCCGGCTAGCGCACAATGAGCAGTTCTTC. Its translation: CASSPRLAHNEQFF.